Listed here is a single T cell receptor (beta chain). Its target is not known. This sample is part of a study of T cells in Graves' hyperthyroidism and ophthalmopathy. Study observations and caveats: Blood also carried most thyroid clonotypes expanded above 0.001. The model made its ophthalmopathy prediction, and onset followed a median about 6.8 months later. Researchers report that a 13 V-J model separated ophthalmopathy from stable hyperthyroidism.

RNA transcripts yielded amplified TCR beta CDR3 regions. Carried out on the TCR CDR3, a first-round RT-PCR used the HTBI primer set. One entry per CDR3 protein, called by TCRdb with MiXCR from the multiplex PCR reads. The sample shows about 640,000 distinct CDR3 sequences, roughly 20% of them seen only once. Diagnoses were made from clinical symptoms, serum measures (thyroxine and TRAb), thyroid ultrasound and orbital computed tomography. The sample consisted of blood. This receptor was taken from a man aged 25 to 45 with Graves' ophthalmopathy.

This CDR3 is CASSVWDTKGPEAFF. The CDR3 DNA sequence: TGTGCCAGCAGTGTTTGGGACACTAAGGGCCCTGAAGCTTTCTTT. The chain joins TRBV6-1 to TRBJ1-1, with D possibly TRBD1 on 6 matching bases. There are 15 residues in the CDR3. CDR1 MNHNS and CDR2 SASEGT come from the germline V gene. With 4 bases removed from V and 6 bases from J, the gap between germline ends came to 18 bases.